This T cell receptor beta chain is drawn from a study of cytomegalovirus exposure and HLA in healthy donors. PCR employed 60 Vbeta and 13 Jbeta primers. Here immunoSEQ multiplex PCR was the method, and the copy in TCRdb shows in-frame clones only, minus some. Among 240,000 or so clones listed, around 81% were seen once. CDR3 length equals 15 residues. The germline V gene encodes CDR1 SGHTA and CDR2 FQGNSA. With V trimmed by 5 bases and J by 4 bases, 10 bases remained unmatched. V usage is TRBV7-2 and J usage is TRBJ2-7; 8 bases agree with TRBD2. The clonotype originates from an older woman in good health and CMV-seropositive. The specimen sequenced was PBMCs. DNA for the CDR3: TGTGCCAGCAGCCCCTCGGGACTAGGATCTTACGAGCAGTACTTC. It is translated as CASSPSGLGSYEQYF.